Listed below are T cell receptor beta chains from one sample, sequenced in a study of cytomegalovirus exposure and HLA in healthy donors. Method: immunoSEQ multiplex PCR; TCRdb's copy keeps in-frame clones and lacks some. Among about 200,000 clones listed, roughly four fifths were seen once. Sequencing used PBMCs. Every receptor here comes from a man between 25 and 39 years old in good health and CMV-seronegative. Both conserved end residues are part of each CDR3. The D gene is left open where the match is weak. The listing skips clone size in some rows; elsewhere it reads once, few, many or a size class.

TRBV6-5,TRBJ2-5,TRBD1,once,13,CASSYGTEETQYF,TGTGCCAGCAGTTACGGGACAGAAGAGACCCAGTACTTC
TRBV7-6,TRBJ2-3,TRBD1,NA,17,CASSLPWTGTATDTQYF,TGTGCCAGCAGCTTACCCTGGACAGGTACGGCCACAGATACGCAGTATTTT
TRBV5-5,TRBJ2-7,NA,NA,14,CASSRLATSYEQYF,TGTGCCAGCAGCCGTTTAGCGACCTCCTACGAGCAGTACTTC
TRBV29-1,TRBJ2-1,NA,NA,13,CSVVPGGQDEQFF,TGCAGCGTGGTCCCCGGCGGGCAGGATGAGCAGTTCTTC
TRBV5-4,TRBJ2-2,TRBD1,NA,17,CASSGTSGQGNTGELFF,TGTGCCAGCAGCGGCACTTCTGGACAGGGGAACACCGGGGAGCTGTTTTTT
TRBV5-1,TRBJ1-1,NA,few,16,CASSLASSRGGTEAFF,TGCGCCAGCAGCTTGGCCTCTTCCAGGGGAGGGACTGAAGCTTTCTTT
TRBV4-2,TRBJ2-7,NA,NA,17,CASSQDLPLSSSYEQYF,TGTGCCAGCAGCCAAGATCTCCCCCTGTCTAGCTCCTACGAGCAGTACTTC
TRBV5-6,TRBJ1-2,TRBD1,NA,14,CASSLPDRVHGYTF,TGTGCCAGCAGCTTACCCGACAGGGTGCACGGCTACACCTTC
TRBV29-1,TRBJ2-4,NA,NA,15,CSVGMTELAKNIQYF,TGCAGCGTAGGTATGACAGAGCTAGCCAAAAACATTCAGTACTTC
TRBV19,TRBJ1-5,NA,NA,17,CASKGGTHQNSNQPQHF,TGTGCCAGTAAAGGAGGGACTCACCAAAATAGCAATCAGCCCCAGCATTTT
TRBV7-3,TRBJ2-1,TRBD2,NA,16,CASSSNRLAGEDEQFF,TGTGCCAGCAGCTCCAACAGACTAGCGGGAGAAGATGAGCAGTTCTTC
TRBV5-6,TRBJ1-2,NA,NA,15,CASSLRSGTSYGYTF,TGTGCCAGCAGCTTGAGGTCCGGGACAAGCTATGGCTACACCTTC
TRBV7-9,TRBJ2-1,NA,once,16,CASSLAGWATYNEQFF,TGTGCCAGCAGCTTAGCCGGTTGGGCGACCTACAATGAGCAGTTCTTC
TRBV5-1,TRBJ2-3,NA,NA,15,CASSLRQGITDTQYF,TGCGCCAGCAGCTTGCGGCAGGGGATCACAGATACGCAGTATTTT
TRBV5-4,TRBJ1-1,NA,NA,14,CASSFTGPSRGAFF,TGTGCCAGCAGCTTCACGGGACCTTCCAGGGGAGCTTTCTTT
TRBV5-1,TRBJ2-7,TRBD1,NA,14,CASSLVRTGGEQYF,TGCGCCAGCAGCTTGGTTAGGACAGGGGGCGAGCAGTACTTC
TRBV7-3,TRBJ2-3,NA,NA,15,CASSKDSIGLDTQYF,TGTGCCAGCAGCAAGGACAGCATTGGTTTAGATACGCAGTATTTT
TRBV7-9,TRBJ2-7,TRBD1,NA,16,CASSDRGRGHGNEQYF,TGTGCCAGCAGTGATCGGGGTAGGGGGCACGGAAACGAGCAGTACTTC
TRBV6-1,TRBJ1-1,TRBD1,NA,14,CASSGRGQTTEAFF,TGTGCCAGCAGCGGGAGGGGGCAAACCACTGAAGCTTTCTTT
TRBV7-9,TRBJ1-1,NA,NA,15,CASSLGEGESTEAFF,TGTGCCAGCAGCTTAGGGGAGGGGGAGTCCACTGAAGCTTTCTTT
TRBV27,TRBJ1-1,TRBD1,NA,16,CASSHWTGPKYYEAFF,TGTGCCAGCAGTCACTGGACAGGGCCTAAGTATTATGAAGCTTTCTTT
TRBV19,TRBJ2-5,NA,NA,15,CASTLSGSKDETQYF,TGTGCCAGTACTCTCTCCGGGAGCAAGGATGAGACCCAGTACTTC
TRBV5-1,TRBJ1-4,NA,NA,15,CASSLAGSNPEKLFF,TGCGCCAGCAGCTTGGCCGGGTCGAATCCTGAAAAACTGTTTTTT
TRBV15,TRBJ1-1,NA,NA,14,CATSRERVNTEAFF,TGTGCCACCAGCAGAGAAAGAGTGAACACTGAAGCTTTCTTT
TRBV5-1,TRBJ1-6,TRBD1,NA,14,CASQTDRPNSPLHF,TGCGCCAGTCAAACGGACAGGCCGAATTCGCCCCTCCACTTT
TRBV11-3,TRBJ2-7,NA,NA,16,CASSSPTGGAPYEQYF,TGTGCCAGCAGCTCCCCTACAGGAGGGGCCCCCTACGAGCAGTACTTC
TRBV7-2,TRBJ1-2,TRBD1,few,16,CASSLGATGTNYGYTF,TGTGCCAGCAGCTTAGGGGCGACAGGGACTAACTATGGCTACACCTTC
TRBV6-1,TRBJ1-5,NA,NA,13,CASRDQYNQPQHF,TGTGCCAGCAGAGATCAGTACAATCAGCCCCAGCATTTT
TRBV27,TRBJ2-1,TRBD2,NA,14,CASAGGSSYNEQFF,TGTGCCAGTGCGGGGGGGAGCTCCTACAATGAGCAGTTCTTC
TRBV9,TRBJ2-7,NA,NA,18,CASSVGTPQSRHSYEQYF,TGTGCCAGCAGCGTAGGAACCCCGCAAAGCCGACACTCCTACGAGCAGTACTTC
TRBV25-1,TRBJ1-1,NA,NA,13,CASSELGGTEAFF,TGTGCCAGCAGTGAATTAGGGGGCACTGAAGCTTTCTTT
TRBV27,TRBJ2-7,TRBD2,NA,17,CASSLLLAGGPKDEQYF,TGTGCCAGCAGTTTACTACTAGCGGGAGGGCCTAAGGACGAGCAGTACTTC
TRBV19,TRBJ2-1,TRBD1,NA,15,CASSMRTGSYNEQFF,TGTGCCAGTAGCATGAGGACAGGCTCCTACAATGAGCAGTTCTTC
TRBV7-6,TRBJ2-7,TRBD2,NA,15,CASSLAGLAGAEQYF,TGTGCCAGCAGCTTAGCAGGACTAGCGGGAGCCGAGCAGTACTTC
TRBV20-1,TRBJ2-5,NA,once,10,CSASPETQYF,TGCAGTGCTTCTCCGGAGACCCAGTACTTC
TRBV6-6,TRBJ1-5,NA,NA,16,CASSYSLGRGNQPQHF,TGTGCCAGCAGTTACTCCCTGGGCAGGGGAAATCAGCCCCAGCATTTT